Reported below is one TCR beta chain. Trimming cost V 6 bases and J 5 bases; bases outside gene matches: 7. Germline CDR1 and CDR2: KGHSH and LQKENI. The CDR3 length is 13 residues. The source of the blood RNA was unsorted whole blood, and germline DNA was extracted as well. These data originate in a study of tumor-infiltrating lymphocytes in primary liver carcinoma. TCR beta cDNA was made from roughly 500 ng total RNA with a constant-region primer. Researchers made the TCR beta libraries by running three nested multiplex PCR rounds with slightly modified ARM-PCR. In the first two PCR rounds, TRBV1-TRBV30 forward primers were paired with a C-beta reverse primer, and each round lasted approximately 10 cycles. TCRdb recomputed calls from the multiplex PCR reads with MiXCR, one row per CDR3 protein. Among some 320,000 distinct CDR3 sequences listed, about 62% were seen once.

This clonotype originated in a man aged 35-49 years with primary liver carcinoma and hepatitis B virus infection. The V gene is TRBV18, the J gene TRBJ2-7, with 7 bases fitting TRBD2. The sample consisted of peripheral blood. CDR3 nucleotide sequence: TGTGCCAGCTCTAGCGGGCGAGGCCACGAGCAGTACTTC. It encodes CASSSGRGHEQYF.